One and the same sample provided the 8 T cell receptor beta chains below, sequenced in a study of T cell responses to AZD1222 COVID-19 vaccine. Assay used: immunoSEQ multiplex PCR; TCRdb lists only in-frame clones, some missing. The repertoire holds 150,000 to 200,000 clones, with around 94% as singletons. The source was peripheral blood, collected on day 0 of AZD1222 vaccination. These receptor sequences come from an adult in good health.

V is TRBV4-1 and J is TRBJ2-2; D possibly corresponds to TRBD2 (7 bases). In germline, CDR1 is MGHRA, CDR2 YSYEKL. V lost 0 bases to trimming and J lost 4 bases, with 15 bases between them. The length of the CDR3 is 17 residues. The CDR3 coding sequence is TGCGCCAGCAGCCAAGATCATGGGGGGGCAGGCACCGGGGAGCTGTTTTTT. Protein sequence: CASSQDHGGAGTGELFF.

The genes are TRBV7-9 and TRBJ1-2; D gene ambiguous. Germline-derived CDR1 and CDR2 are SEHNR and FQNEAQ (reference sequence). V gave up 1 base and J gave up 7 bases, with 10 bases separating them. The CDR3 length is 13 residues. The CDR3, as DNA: TGTGCCAGCAGCTTAGGAGGGTCAGGTGGCTACACCTTC. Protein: CASSLGGSGGYTF. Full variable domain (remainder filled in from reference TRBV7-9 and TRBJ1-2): DTGVSQNPRHKITKRGQNVTFRCDPISEHNRLYWYRQTLGQGPEFLTYFQNEAQLEKSRLLSDRFSAERPKGSFSTLEIQRTEQGDSAMYLCASSLGGSGGYTFGSGTRLTVV.

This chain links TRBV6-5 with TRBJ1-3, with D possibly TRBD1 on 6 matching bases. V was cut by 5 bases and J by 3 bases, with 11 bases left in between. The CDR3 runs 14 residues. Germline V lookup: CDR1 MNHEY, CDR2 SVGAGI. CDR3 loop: CASSTTGNGNTIYF. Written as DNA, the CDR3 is TGTGCCAGCAGTACCACAGGGAATGGAAACACCATATATTTT.

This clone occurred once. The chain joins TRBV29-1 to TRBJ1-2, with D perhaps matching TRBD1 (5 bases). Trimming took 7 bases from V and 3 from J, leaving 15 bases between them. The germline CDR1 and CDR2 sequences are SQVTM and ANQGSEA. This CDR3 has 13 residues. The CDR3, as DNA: TGCAGCGCCACCGGAGGGACCCACTATGGCTACACCTTC. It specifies CSATGGTHYGYTF.

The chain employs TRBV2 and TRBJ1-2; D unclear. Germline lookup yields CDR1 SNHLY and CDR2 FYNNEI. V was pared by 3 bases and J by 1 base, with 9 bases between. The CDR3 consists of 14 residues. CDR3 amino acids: CASSERSFNYGYTF. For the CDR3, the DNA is TGTGCCAGCAGTGAGCGGAGTTTTAACTATGGCTACACCTTC.

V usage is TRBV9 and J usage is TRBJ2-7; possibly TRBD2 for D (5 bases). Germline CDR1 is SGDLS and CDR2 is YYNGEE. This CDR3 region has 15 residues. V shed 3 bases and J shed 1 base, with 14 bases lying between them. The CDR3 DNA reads TGTGCCAGCAGCGCAGGAGGATATCTATCCTACGAGCAGTACTTC. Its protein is CASSAGGYLSYEQYF. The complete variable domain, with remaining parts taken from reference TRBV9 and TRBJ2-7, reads DSGVTQTPKHLITATGQRVTLRCSPRSGDLSVYWYQQSLDQGLQFLIQYYNGEERAKGNILERFSAQQFPDLHSELNLSSLELGDSALYFCASSAGGYLSYEQYFGPGTRLTVT.

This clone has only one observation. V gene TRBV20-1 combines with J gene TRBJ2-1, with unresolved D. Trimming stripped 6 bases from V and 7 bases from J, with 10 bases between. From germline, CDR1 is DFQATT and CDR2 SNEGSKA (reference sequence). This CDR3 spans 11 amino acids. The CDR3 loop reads CSAPSLNEQFF. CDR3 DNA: TGCAGTGCCCCGTCCTTAAATGAGCAGTTCTTC.

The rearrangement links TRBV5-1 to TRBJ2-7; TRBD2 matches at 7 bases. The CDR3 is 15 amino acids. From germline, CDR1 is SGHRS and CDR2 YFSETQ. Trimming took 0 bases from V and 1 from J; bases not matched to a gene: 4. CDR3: CASSLDPGGSYEQYF. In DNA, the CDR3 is TGCGCCAGCAGCTTGGATCCGGGGGGATCCTACGAGCAGTACTTC.